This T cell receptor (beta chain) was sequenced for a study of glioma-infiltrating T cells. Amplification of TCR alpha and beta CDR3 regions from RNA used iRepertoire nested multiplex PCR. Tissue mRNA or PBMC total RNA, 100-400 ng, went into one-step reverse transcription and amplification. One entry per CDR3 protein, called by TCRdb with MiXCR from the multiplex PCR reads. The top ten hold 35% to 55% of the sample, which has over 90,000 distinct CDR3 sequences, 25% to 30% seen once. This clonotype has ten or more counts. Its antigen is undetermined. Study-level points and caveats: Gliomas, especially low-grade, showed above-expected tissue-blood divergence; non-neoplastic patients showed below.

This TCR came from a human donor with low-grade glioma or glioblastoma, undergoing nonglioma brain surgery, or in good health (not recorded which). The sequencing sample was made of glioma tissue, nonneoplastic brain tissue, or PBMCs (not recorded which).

The CDR3 protein is CASSHQETQYF. Here the CDR3 DNA reads TGTGCCAGCAGCCACCAAGAGACCCAGTACTTC. V is TRBV5-4 and J is TRBJ2-5; D not resolved. The CDR3 is made up of 11 amino acids. Germline-derived CDR1 and CDR2 are SGHNT and YYREEE (reference sequence). The V and J ends lost 4 bases and 0 bases respectively, with 1 base between them.